These 8 T cell receptor beta chains share one sample of origin, sequenced in a study of shared clonotypes between healthy human individuals. Only in-frame clones appear in the TCRdb table, and some are missing; sequencing was by immunoSEQ multiplex PCR. The data show over 2,000,000 clones, just under 95% seen once. Terminally differentiated effector memory CD45RA+ cells were excluded from the naive CD8 cells, which were CD45RO-negative and positively selected for CCR7. Sequencing was performed on naive CD8+ T cells from PBMCs. These receptors all come from a man aged 18 to 30 in good health. Some clones in this sample may be carry-over from other donors' samples.

The chain combines TRBV27 with TRBJ2-5; D gene uncertain. This CDR3 spans 14 amino acids. V gave up 5 bases and J gave up 0 bases, with 10 bases separating them. Germline V gives CDR1 MNHEY, CDR2 SMNVEV (reference sequence). The CDR3 sequence is CASSITAYQETQYF. CDR3 nucleotides: TGTGCCAGCAGTATCACAGCGTACCAAGAGACCCAGTACTTC.

The V and J genes are TRBV4-1 and TRBJ2-5, with D tentatively TRBD2 (6 bases). The CDR3 runs 15 residues. Trimming left V 3 bases short and J 9 bases short, with 20 bases between. Germline assignment: CDR1 MGHRA and CDR2 YSYEKL. The CDR3 nucleotides read TGCGCCAGCAGCCAGAACCCGGGACTGGGGCTGGCCCAGTACTTC. Protein product: CASSQNPGLGLAQYF.

This clone was counted once. The chain carries TRBV4-1 and TRBJ1-2; D ambiguous. The CDR3 contains 14 residues. The germline CDR1 and CDR2 sequences are MGHRA and YSYEKL. Trimming shortened V by 1 base and J by 3 bases, and 9 bases separated the two germline ends. The CDR3 DNA reads as TGCGCCAGCAGCCAAGGCCCGGTGGACTATGGCTACACCTTC. Its translation: CASSQGPVDYGYTF.

V is TRBV7-3 and J is TRBJ2-5; TRBD1 agrees at 9 bases. The ends lost 5 bases at V and 2 bases at J; junction bases unmatched: 6. The CDR3 length is 15 residues. Germline V gives CDR1 SGHTA, CDR2 FQGTGA. The CDR3 sequence is CASSHGTGRQETQYF. In nucleotides, the CDR3 is TGTGCCAGCAGCCACGGGACAGGGAGACAAGAGACCCAGTACTTC. Full variable domain (missing parts from reference TRBV7-3 and TRBJ2-5): GAGVSQTPSNKVTEKGKYVELRCDPISGHTALYWYRQSLGQGPEFLIYFQGTGAADDSGLPNDRFFAVRPEGSVSTLKIQRTERGDSAVYLCASSHGTGRQETQYFGPGTRLLVL.

The chain employs TRBV6-1 and TRBJ1-2, with D tentatively TRBD1 (5 bases). Trimming removed 3 bases from V and 7 bases from J, with 12 bases in between. This CDR3 contains 13 residues. The V gene's germline CDR1 is MNHNS and CDR2 SASEGT. The CDR3 coding sequence is TGTGCCAGCAGTGACAGGGCTCGGTTTGGCTACACCTTC. Protein sequence: CASSDRARFGYTF.

Concerning this clone: Within the sample, other DNA sequences also encode this same CDR3. The V gene is TRBV29-1, the J gene TRBJ2-1; 8 bases are a match to TRBD2. Germline loops: CDR1 SQVTM, CDR2 ANQGSEA. After removal of 7 bases from V and 4 bases from J, the junction contained 0 bases not matched to a gene. There are 11 residues in the CDR3. CDR3 nucleotide sequence: TGCAGCGGACTAGCGTACAATGAGCAGTTCTTC. Translation: CSGLAYNEQFF.

The chain joins TRBV6-5 to TRBJ2-2; D gene ambiguous. CDR1 and CDR2 (germline): MNHEY, SVGAGI. CDR3 size: 14 residues. V dropped 7 bases and J dropped 1 base, with 10 bases sitting between them. CDR3 DNA: TGTGCCAGCATAGGGCCGGAGAACACCGGGGAGCTGTTTTTT. It specifies CASIGPENTGELFF.

The V gene is TRBV9, the J gene TRBJ2-3; possible D gene TRBD2, 5 bases. The CDR3 has 14 residues. Between the trimmed V and J ends, which lost 4 bases and 4 bases, there was a span of 13 bases. Per the germline V gene, CDR1 is SGDLS and CDR2 is YYNGEE. CDR3 sequence (DNA): TGTGCCAGCAGCACCCCAGCGGAACCAGATACGCAGTATTTT. This translates into CASSTPAEPDTQYF.